The 11 T cell receptor beta chains in this list originate from one sample, sequenced in a study of blood T cells in healthy people across ages. With a J-beta primer mix and a sample-barcoded 5' primer, a second PCR ran about 7 to 12 cycles. TCRdb ran MiXCR on the 5' RACE reads and lists one entry per CDR3 protein. The sample gives more than 1,400,000 distinct CDR3 sequences, approximately 38% of which show up once; roughly 8.2% is in the top ten. What was sequenced was blood. These receptors all come from a woman in her late teens or twenties in good health.

This clonotype was observed a handful of times. The chain carries TRBV7-9 and TRBJ2-7, with D maybe TRBD1 (5 bases). V was clipped by 2 bases and J by 5 bases, with 10 bases between them. CDR1 is SEHNR and CDR2 is FQNEAQ in the germline V gene (reference sequence). CDR3 length: 13 amino acids. DNA for the CDR3: TGTGCCAGCAGCTTATCAGGGATGGACGAGCAGTACTTC. Translating gives CASSLSGMDEQYF.

This clonotype was detected a few times. CDR3: CAISESVASSYEQYF. The CDR3 DNA reads TGTGCCATCAGTGAGTCTGTAGCGAGCTCCTACGAGCAGTACTTC. The chain joins TRBV10-3 to TRBJ2-7, with D perhaps TRBD2 (5 bases). The CDR3 loop spans 15 amino acids. CDR1 and CDR2 from the germline V gene are ENHRY and SYGVKD. Trimming stripped 0 bases from V and 0 bases from J, with 9 bases between.

The rearrangement joins TRBV15 to TRBJ2-1, with D uncertain. The CDR3 loop spans 15 amino acids. Germline CDR1 reads LNHNV; CDR2 reads YYDKDF (reference sequence). Trimming pared 7 bases from V and 13 bases from J, leaving 26 bases between. In nucleotides, the CDR3 is TGTGCCACCAACAGCCCAACTTCTAAACAAGAGACCCAGTTCTTC. Its translation is CATNSPTSKQETQFF.

The gene calls are TRBV10-3 and TRBJ2-2, with 11 bases that match TRBD2. Trimming took 7 bases from V and 6 from J; bases not matched to a gene: 4. This CDR3 is 14 amino acids long. CDR1 is ENHRY and CDR2 is SYGVKD in the germline V gene. The CDR3 DNA follows: TGTGCCATCACCGGGGGACTAGCGGCCGGGGAGCTGTTTTTT. Amino acids: CAITGGLAAGELFF.

This clonotype was seen just once. At one boundary the junction diverges from the germline segment, which might be a read error. This sequence joins TRBV10-3 and TRBJ2-7; a weak D match, TRBD2 (7 bases). This CDR3 spans 14 amino acids. Per the germline V gene, CDR1 is ENHRY and CDR2 is SYGVKD. The CDR3 DNA follows: TGTGCCATCAGGAACCTCGGGGGGCCCTACGAGCAGCACTTC. Its translation is CAIRNLGGPYEQHF.

The sample holds a few counts of this clonotype. The chain links TRBV6-6 to TRBJ2-5, with TRBD2 matching over 13 bases. CDR3 size: 15 residues. With 4 bases clipped from V and 11 bases from J, the junction kept 10 bases outside the gene matches. Germline V gene sequence: CDR1 MNHNY, CDR2 SVGAGI (reference sequence). CDR3 coding DNA: TGTGCCAGCAGTTCCGGGACTAGCGGGAACAATGAGCAGTACTTC. Translated, it gives CASSSGTSGNNEQYF.

V usage is TRBV12-3 or TRBV12-4 and J usage is TRBJ1-1, with 7 bases fitting TRBD1. The CDR3 has 15 residues. Trimming removed 1 base from V and 3 bases from J; junction bases left unmatched: 5. CDR3 sequence: CASSLEQGRDTEAFF. The DNA for the CDR3 is TGTGCCAGCAGTTTAGAACAGGGGAGGGACACTGAAGCTTTCTTT.

This sequence joins TRBV27 and TRBJ2-1, with a tentative D call TRBD2 (6 bases). The J call may not be correct, given that the DNA end is closer to TRBJ2-7. CDR3 size: 16 residues. Germline lookup yields CDR1 MNHEY and CDR2 SMNVEV (reference sequence). For the CDR3, the DNA is TGTGCCAGCAGTTCTGCTGGAGGGGCTTCCTACAATGAGCAGTACTTC. It is translated as CASSSAGGASYNEQYF.

V is TRBV10-3 and J is TRBJ2-1, with TRBD2 identical over 10 bases. Unmatched junction bases numbered 9, after V lost 9 bases and J lost 7 bases. There are 14 residues in the CDR3. Germline-derived CDR1 and CDR2 are ENHRY and SYGVKD. The CDR3 sequence: CAMRQRGGVNEQFF. CDR3 coding DNA: TGTGCCATGCGTCAGCGGGGGGGCGTAAATGAGCAGTTCTTC.

This rearrangement joins TRBV3-1 to TRBJ2-2; D gene uncertain. The CDR3 covers 13 residues. The V end lost 3 bases, the J end lost 0 bases, and 2 bases lay between the germline ends. Germline CDR1 reads LGHDT; CDR2 reads YNNKEL (reference sequence). The CDR3 reads CASSQSNTGELFF. The DNA for the CDR3 is TGTGCCAGCAGCCAGTCGAACACCGGGGAGCTGTTTTTT.

This clonotype was seen a few times. The gene calls are TRBV2 and TRBJ2-5; a possible D gene is TRBD2 (5 bases). Deletions cut 6 bases from V and 9 bases from J, with 14 bases between. CDR3 length: 12 amino acids. Germline CDR1 SNHLY, CDR2 FYNNEI. Here the CDR3 reads CASRRAIGAQYF. In nucleotides, the CDR3 is TGTGCCAGCAGGAGGGCCATTGGAGCCCAGTACTTC.